These 22 T cell receptor beta chains were sequenced from one sample in a study of blood T cell repertoires in COVID-19. Generated by immunoSEQ multiplex PCR, the TCRdb table keeps only in-frame clones and is missing some. The sample lists 15,000 to 17,000 clones, 76% occurring once. Material for sequencing was peripheral blood. Receptors were obtained from a man between 65 and 85 years old with active or convalescent COVID-19.

The rearrangement links TRBV6-5 to TRBJ2-2, with 7 bases that match TRBD2. The CDR3 length is 14 residues. Per germline, CDR1 MNHEY and CDR2 SVGAGI. Trimming took 6 bases from V and 6 from J; bases not matched to a gene: 7. CDR3 sequence (DNA): TGTGCCAGCAGGCGCGGACTAGAGGCCGGGGAGCTGTTTTTT. Translated: CASRRGLEAGELFF.

The V gene is TRBV7-2, the J gene TRBJ1-1, with unresolved D. The CDR3 covers 14 residues. Germline-derived CDR1 and CDR2 are SGHTA and FQGNSA. V shed 4 bases and J shed 4 bases, with 13 bases lying between them. The CDR3 is CASSSEVRVTEAFF. The CDR3 DNA reads TGTGCCAGCAGCTCTGAAGTGCGGGTCACTGAAGCTTTCTTT.

The J gene is TRBJ2-7, the V gene TRBV4-2; possibly TRBD2 for D (5 bases). Germline loops: CDR1 LGHNA, CDR2 YNFKEQ. This CDR3 spans 14 amino acids. Trimming pared 4 bases from V and 4 bases from J, leaving 14 bases between. CDR3 protein: CASSLDLAFYEQYF. The CDR3 nucleotides read TGTGCCAGCAGCCTAGACTTAGCGTTTTACGAGCAGTACTTC.

This chain uses TRBV5-4 with TRBJ1-1; possible D gene TRBD1, 5 bases. Germline loops: CDR1 SGHNT, CDR2 YYREEE (reference sequence). The CDR3 length is 16 residues. V was shortened by 0 bases and J by 1 base, with 13 bases between the two germline ends. The CDR3: CASSLAGGLANTEAFF. CDR3 nucleotide sequence: TGTGCCAGCAGCTTGGCGGGGGGTTTAGCGAACACTGAAGCTTTCTTT.

A single count supports this clone. The chain is built from TRBV4-3 and TRBJ1-6; the match to TRBD1 covers 7 bases. The CDR3 extends over 14 amino acids. Germline assignment: CDR1 LGHNA and CDR2 YSLEER. Losses at the gene ends were 4 bases for V and 8 bases for J; bases not matched to a gene: 5. The CDR3 region has the DNA TGCGCCAGCAGCCTCGACAGGGAGGATTCACCCCTCCACTTT. Its protein is CASSLDREDSPLHF.

The chain has TRBV14 and TRBJ2-3, with 12 bases fitting TRBD1. This CDR3 has 16 residues. The ends lost 4 bases at V and 3 bases at J; junction bases unmatched: 5. CDR1 is SGHDN and CDR2 is FVKESK in the germline V gene. CDR3 residues: CASSRRDRGLTDTQYF. As DNA, the CDR3 is TGTGCCAGCAGCCGCCGGGACAGGGGGCTTACAGATACGCAGTATTTT.

V gene TRBV18 combines with J gene TRBJ2-2; 10 bases align to TRBD1. Per germline, CDR1 KGHSH and CDR2 LQKENI. The CDR3 has 16 amino acids. Trimming took 6 bases from V and 4 from J; bases not matched to a gene: 8. CDR3 in amino acids: CASSQRGQGSTGELFF. In DNA, the CDR3 is TGTGCCAGCTCCCAACGGGGACAGGGGAGCACCGGGGAGCTGTTTTTT.

The chain couples TRBV29-1 to TRBJ1-2; 10 nucleotides align to TRBD1. The CDR3 has 13 amino acids. CDR1 is SQVTM and CDR2 is ANQGSEA in the germline V gene. V lost 6 bases and J lost 8; bases outside the gene matches: 9. CDR3 in amino acids: CSVGTGVKGGYTF. Here the CDR3 DNA reads TGCAGCGTGGGGACAGGGGTAAAGGGGGGCTACACCTTC.

The chain links TRBV30 to TRBJ1-1, with 7 bases aligning to TRBD1. The V gene's germline CDR1 is GTSNPN and CDR2 SVGIG (reference sequence). This CDR3 spans 13 amino acids. Losses at the gene ends were 3 bases for V and 4 bases for J; bases not matched to a gene: 5. CDR3 DNA: TGTGCCTGGAGACTAACAGGGGTCACTGAAGCTTTCTTT. This translates into CAWRLTGVTEAFF.

The chain couples TRBV7-2 to TRBJ2-7; D is perhaps TRBD1 (6 bases). V dropped 5 bases and J dropped 3 bases, with 8 bases sitting between them. The CDR3 is 12 amino acids. Germline CDR1 reads SGHTA; CDR2 reads FQGNSA. DNA for the CDR3: TGTGCCAGCAGCGTACAGGGCTACGAGCAGTACTTC. Amino acids: CASSVQGYEQYF.

In this sample, this clone turned up a few times. The V and J genes are TRBV5-4 and TRBJ1-6, with 7 bases matching TRBD1. The germline CDR1 and CDR2 sequences are SGHNT and YYREEE (reference sequence). The CDR3 has 16 amino acids. After removal of 0 bases from V and 3 bases from J, the junction contained 3 bases not matched to a gene. The CDR3 nucleotides read TGTGCCAGCAGCTTGGACAGGGGTAACTATAATTCACCCCTCCACTTT. Its protein product is CASSLDRGNYNSPLHF.

The J gene is TRBJ1-2, the V gene TRBV6-5, with D perhaps TRBD1 (6 bases). Germline V lookup: CDR1 MNHEY, CDR2 SVGAGI. The CDR3 loop spans 12 amino acids. Between the trimmed V and J ends, which lost 6 bases and 6 bases, there was a span of 11 bases. CDR3 sequence (DNA): TGTGCCAGCAGACGGGGGGGCCATGGCTACACCTTC. This encodes CASRRGGHGYTF.

This clone was recorded only once. The J gene is TRBJ1-1, the V gene TRBV28, with D possibly matching TRBD1 (6 bases). This CDR3 region has 13 residues. V was cut by 8 bases and J by 0 bases, with 10 bases left in between. From germline, CDR1 is MDHEN and CDR2 SYDVKM. The CDR3 nucleotides are TGTGCCAGCGGACAGTTCATGAACACTGAAGCTTTCTTT. Protein product: CASGQFMNTEAFF.

The chain employs TRBV18 and TRBJ1-4; 12 bases are shared with TRBD1. This CDR3 region has 17 residues. Germline CDR1 and CDR2: KGHSH and LQKENI. Trimming removed 1 base from V and 8 bases from J; junction bases left unmatched: 8. The CDR3 DNA is TGTGCCAGCTCACCACAACACCTGGGACAGGGGGCAGAAAAACTGTTTTTT. This encodes CASSPQHLGQGAEKLFF.

This clone appeared a few times. The chain links TRBV18 to TRBJ2-7; D unresolved. The germline V gene has CDR1 KGHSH and CDR2 LQKENI. The V and J ends lost 2 bases and 7 bases respectively, with 15 bases between them. This CDR3 spans 14 amino acids. The CDR3 DNA follows: TGTGCCAGCTCACCATCGGCAGGATTTCAGGAGCAGTACTTC. This encodes CASSPSAGFQEQYF. Supplemented by reference TRBV18 and TRBJ2-7, the full variable domain reads NAGVMQNPRHLVRRRGQEARLRCSPMKGHSHVYWYRQLPEEGLKFMVYLQKENIIDESGMPKERFSAEFPKEGPSILRIQQVVRGDSAAYFCASSPSAGFQEQYFGPGTRLTVT.

The sample holds a few counts of this clone. This chain joins TRBV5-6 and TRBJ1-2; tentative D call: TRBD1 (5 bases). Germline CDR1 reads SGHDT; CDR2 reads YYEEEE. The V end was cut by 4 bases, the J end by 0 bases, with 10 bases between. The CDR3 has 14 amino acids. CDR3 sequence (DNA): TGTGCCAGCAGCCGTTTGACAGCTAACTATGGCTACACCTTC. Encoded protein: CASSRLTANYGYTF.

The V and J genes are TRBV28 and TRBJ1-5; D is perhaps TRBD1 (6 bases). V was trimmed by 7 bases and J by 3 bases, leaving 10 bases between them. The CDR3 has 13 amino acids. Germline V gene sequence: CDR1 MDHEN, CDR2 SYDVKM. The CDR3 bases are TGTGCCAGCACAGGGGTCTACAATCAGCCCCAGCATTTT. Residues: CASTGVYNQPQHF.

The chain recombines TRBV2 with TRBJ1-5, with TRBD1 as a possible D gene (5 bases). The CDR3 length is 14 residues. From germline, CDR1 is SNHLY and CDR2 FYNNEI. Trimming took off 11 bases at V and 5 bases at J, with 19 bases between the two ends. CDR3 DNA: TGTGCCTACGCCCCGGGGGATAGGGATCAGCCCCAGCATTTT. It translates to CAYAPGDRDQPQHF.

The V call is TRBV3-1 (or the pseudogene TRBV3-2), the J call TRBJ1-2; D is unclear. The ends were cut back, 2 bases at V and 1 base at J, with 8 bases in the middle. The CDR3 has 14 residues. Germline CDR1 is LGHDT and CDR2 is YNNKEL (reference sequence). CDR3 protein: CASSQREHNYGYTF. CDR3 nucleotides: TGTGCCAGCAGCCAAAGAGAGCATAACTATGGCTACACCTTC.

This clone was counted between two and nine times. This chain uses TRBV19 with TRBJ1-1; no definite D call. CDR3 length: 12 residues. Germline V gene sequence: CDR1 LNHDA, CDR2 SQIVND (reference sequence). Trimming left V 5 bases short and J 7 bases short, with 11 bases between. The CDR3 coding sequence is TGTGCCAGTAGTCTCGGGATCTATGAAGCTTTCTTT. Protein sequence: CASSLGIYEAFF.

This sequence joins TRBV11-2 and TRBJ1-1; TRBD1 is a possible D gene (6 bases). This CDR3 has 13 residues. Trimming cost V 3 bases and J 1 base, with 6 bases left between them. Germline V gene lookup returns CDR1 SGHAT and CDR2 FQNNGV. This CDR3 reads CASSFRGNTEAFF. Here the CDR3 DNA reads TGTGCCAGCAGCTTCAGGGGGAACACTGAAGCTTTCTTT.

CDR3 nucleotides: TGTGCCAGCAGCAAGGGACTAGCGGGAGGCAACACCGGGGAGCTGTTTTTT. This translates into CASSKGLAGGNTGELFF. This rearrangement joins TRBV5-4 to TRBJ2-2; 15 nucleotides agree with TRBD2. CDR3 size: 17 residues. Germline values: CDR1 SGHNT, CDR2 YYREEE (reference sequence). V was pared by 4 bases and J by 2 bases, with 3 bases of the junction left unmatched.